A single sample is the source of the 21 T cell receptor gamma chains below, sequenced in a study of intestinal T cells in coeliac disease. The TRG library came from roughly 200 ng of biopsy DNA amplified with LymphoTrack primers. TCRdb called clones anew from the multiplex PCR reads with CATT. Among 650 to 700 gamma-chain clones listed, roughly half were seen once. For each case, the template was genomic DNA from ten approximately 5-µm formalin-fixed paraffin-embedded scrolls. The specimen was a duodenal biopsy. These receptors were taken from a human donor with celiac disease.

The chain uses TRGV11 and TRGJ1 or TRGJ2. TRGV11 is noted as an ORF with a role that remains uncertain. With 12 bases clipped from V and 3 bases from J, the junction kept 17 bases outside the gene matches. CDR3 length equals 15 residues. CDR3 region: CACLGLGRLYYKKLF. CDR3 nucleotides: TGTGCCTGCCTTGGATTAGGCCGGCTTTATTATAAGAAACTCTTT.

The rearrangement uses TRGV10 and TRGJ1 or TRGJ2. TRGV10 is reported as an ORF; its role is uncertain. CDR3 length: 12 residues. Losses at the gene ends were 10 bases for V and 13 bases for J; bases not matched to a gene: 17. CDR3 DNA sequence: TGTGCTGCGTTGGGGTTTAAGAGGAAAAAACTCTTT. Amino acid sequence: CAALGFKRKKLF.

The J gene is TRGJ1 or TRGJ2, the V gene TRGV8. From germline, CDR1 is VENAVY and CDR2 YDSYNSRV. The CDR3 totals 10 residues. With 5 bases clipped from V and 6 bases from J, the junction kept 1 base outside the gene matches. The DNA of the CDR3 is TGTGCCACCTGGGGTTATAAGAAACTCTTT. It yields the protein CATWGYKKLF.

In this sample, this clone turned up a few times. The rearrangement links TRGV2 to TRGJ1 or TRGJ2. The V gene's germline CDR1 is EGSNGY and CDR2 YDSYNSKV. Losses at the gene ends were 0 bases for V and 14 bases for J; bases not matched to a gene: 7. This CDR3 has 11 amino acids. The CDR3 loop is CATWDGRRELF. Written as DNA, the CDR3 is TGTGCCACCTGGGACGGGCGTAGGGAACTCTTT.

About this clone: A read error likely explains why the TCRdb protein, taken from a much larger clone, differs from this DNA's translation at residue 12; the protein shown is translated from the DNA. This chain joins TRGV11 and TRGJP2. TRGV11 is annotated as an ORF whose role is uncertain. This CDR3 spans 15 amino acids. The CDR3 DNA sequence: TGTGCCTGCTGGATTAGCCCCAGAAGTGATTGGGTCAAGACGTTT. Protein: CACWISPRSDWVKTF.

By share of the sample, this clone is large. The chain employs TRGV3 and TRGJP2. Trimming removed 0 bases from V and 5 bases from J; junction bases left unmatched: 3. The CDR3 is 14 residues long. The germline CDR1 and CDR2 sequences are VTNTFY and YDVSTARD (reference sequence). This CDR3 is CATWDRGSDWIKTF. DNA for the CDR3: TGTGCCACCTGGGACAGGGGAAGTGATTGGATCAAGACGTTT.

Within the sample, this clone is large (0.1 to 1%). Other DNA sequences in the same sample also yield this CDR3. The chain is built from TRGV9 and TRGJ1 or TRGJ2. V shed 0 bases, J shed 3 bases, and the junction held 2 bases outside the gene matches. There are 13 residues in the CDR3. Germline loops: CDR1 GITISATS, CDR2 ISYDGTV (reference sequence). The CDR3 coding sequence is TGTGCCTTGTGGGAGGTGGGTTATTATAAGAAACTCTTT. Protein sequence: CALWEVGYYKKLF.

The rearrangement joins TRGV9 to TRGJ1 or TRGJ2. V lost 5 bases to trimming and J lost 7 bases; unmatched junction nucleotides: 5. Germline V CDR1 and CDR2: GITISATS, ISYDGTV (reference sequence). The CDR3 runs to 11 residues. The CDR3 here is CALWVRYKKLF. CDR3 in DNA: TGTGCCTTGTGGGTGAGGTATAAGAAACTCTTT.

The rearrangement joins TRGV3 to TRGJ1 or TRGJ2. From germline, CDR1 is VTNTFY and CDR2 YDVSTARD (reference sequence). This CDR3 is built from 12 residues. CDR3 protein: CAPGTNYYKKLF. The CDR3 DNA sequence: TGTGCACCTGGGACAAATTATTATAAGAAACTCTTT.

With regard to this clone: Just one base apart from a much larger clone, this may be a read error. The rearrangement uses TRGV10 and TRGJP1. TRGV10 belongs to the ORF category, with a function that is uncertain. The CDR3 has 13 amino acids. CDR3 sequence reads: CAAWATTGRFKIF. For the CDR3, the DNA is TGTGCTGCGTGGGCCACCACTGGTCGGTTCAAGATATTT.

This clone showed up just a few times. V gene TRGV9 combines with J gene TRGJ1 or TRGJ2. The V segment lost 6 bases and the J segment 7 bases; nucleotides outside the gene matches: 6. The CDR3 is 11 amino acids. Germline-derived CDR1 and CDR2 are GITISATS and ISYDGTV (reference sequence). The CDR3 protein is CALWPGYKKLF. The CDR3, as DNA: TGTGCCTTGTGGCCCGGGTATAAGAAACTCTTT.

The chain uses TRGV10 and TRGJ1 or TRGJ2. TRGV10 has ORF status, its function being uncertain. The CDR3 runs 14 residues. The junction had 12 bases not matched to a gene; V was cut back by 12 bases and J by 0 bases. This chain's CDR3 is CAAFPWTNYYKKLF. CDR3 in DNA: TGTGCTGCCTTCCCGTGGACGAATTATTATAAGAAACTCTTT.

In its sample, this clone is large (0.1 to 1%). The V and J genes are TRGV3 and TRGJ1 or TRGJ2. Germline CDR1 VTNTFY, CDR2 YDVSTARD (reference sequence). V trimming: 0 bases; J trimming: 11 bases; junction bases outside the gene matches: 4. This CDR3 has 11 residues. The CDR3 DNA follows: TGTGCCACCTGGGACAGGCCGGAGAAACTCTTT. Protein product: CATWDRPEKLF.

This rearrangement joins TRGV11 to TRGJP1. TRGV11 falls under the ORF class, with uncertain function. This CDR3 spans 16 amino acids. V was clipped by 8 bases and J by 0 bases; unmatched bases: 9. The CDR3 DNA reads as TGTGCCTGCTGGAATCAAGGGGATACCACTGGTTGGTTCAAGATATTT. This sequence encodes CACWNQGDTTGWFKIF.

A few counts support this clone. The amino acid sequence in TCRdb belongs to a much larger clone and departs from this DNA's translation at residue 3, likely a sequencing read error; the sequence shown is translated from the DNA. The J gene is TRGJP2, the V gene TRGV11. TRGV11 counts as an open reading frame of uncertain function. This CDR3 comprises 15 residues. The CDR3 nucleotides are TGTGCCCGCTGGATTAGCCCCAGAAGTGATTGGATCAAGACGTTT. Its protein is CARWISPRSDWIKTF.

The chain employs TRGV11 and TRGJ1 or TRGJ2. TRGV11 is recorded as an ORF, its role being uncertain. V lost 1 base to trimming and J lost 8 bases; unmatched junction nucleotides: 17. The CDR3 loop spans 17 amino acids. In DNA form, the CDR3 reads TGTGCCTGCTGGATTAGGCATCCGTCCATTTTCATTAATAAGAAACTCTTT. Encoded protein: CACWIRHPSIFINKKLF.

By share, this clone ranks as large. This rearrangement joins TRGV3 to TRGJ1 or TRGJ2. The V segment lost 3 bases and the J segment 3 bases; nucleotides outside the gene matches: 8. Per the germline V gene, CDR1 is VTNTFY and CDR2 is YDVSTARD (reference sequence). The CDR3 has 14 residues. The CDR3: CATWDRFTYYKKLF. Written as DNA, the CDR3 is TGTGCCACCTGGGACCGTTTTACTTATTATAAGAAACTCTTT.

V gene TRGV10 combines with J gene TRGJP1. TRGV10 is an open reading frame whose function is uncertain. This CDR3 region has 14 residues. The V and J ends lost 8 bases and 3 bases, in that order; junction bases with no gene match: 7. The CDR3, as DNA: TGTGCTGCGTGGGATTCGGCCACTGGTTGGTTCAAGATATTT. Amino acid sequence: CAAWDSATGWFKIF.

Only one count was recorded for this clone. V is TRGV10 and J is TRGJ1 or TRGJ2. TRGV10 is flagged as an ORF with uncertain function. CDR3 length equals 17 residues. Germline trimming cut 8 bases from V and 6 bases from J; bases unmatched to any gene: 23. The CDR3 loop is CAAWDPEPTFFIYKKLF. The CDR3, as DNA: TGTGCTGCGTGGGATCCCGAGCCCACCTTCTTTATTTATAAGAAACTCTTT.

As regards this clone: One end of the junction does not line up with germline, which may come from a read error. This sequence joins TRGV9 and TRGJP. CDR1 and CDR2 (germline): GITISATS, ISYDGTV (reference sequence). The CDR3 is 14 amino acids. The CDR3: CALWGSSVGQKKVF. As DNA, the CDR3 is TGTGCCTTGTGGGGATCTTCAGTTGGGCAAAAAAAGGTGTTC.

J is TRGJ1 or TRGJ2 and V is TRGV9. Germline-derived CDR1 and CDR2 are GITISATS and ISYDGTV (reference sequence). The CDR3 covers 11 residues. Losses at the gene ends were 5 bases for V and 12 bases for J; bases not matched to a gene: 10. This chain's CDR3 is CALWVILGKLF. Here the CDR3 DNA reads TGTGCCTTGTGGGTAATCCTCGGGAAACTCTTT.